Shown below are 23 T cell receptor beta chains from a single sample sequenced in a study of CD8 T cells in Susac syndrome. It was with random hexamers that roughly 0.5 to 1 ug RNA was reverse transcribed. TCRdb itself ran the immunoSEQ multiplex PCR reads through MiXCR, one entry per CDR3 protein. The repertoire holds 90,000 to 150,000 distinct CDR3 sequences, about 93% seen once, with 0.11% to 0.15% in the top ten. The sample comprised CD4+ T cells from PBMCs. The receptor set was obtained from a human donor in good health.

This clonotype was counted once. J is TRBJ2-2 and V is TRBV27; possible D gene TRBD2, 5 bases. Trimming cost V 3 bases and J 5 bases, with 13 bases left between them. Germline CDR1 reads MNHEY; CDR2 reads SMNVEV (reference sequence). This CDR3 comprises 15 residues. CDR3 DNA: TGTGCCAGCAGTTTTCGGGGATCGGGGACCGGGGAGCTGTTTTTT. It codes for CASSFRGSGTGELFF.

The rearrangement uses TRBV18 and TRBJ2-1; 9 bases line up with TRBD2. There are 15 residues in the CDR3. The V gene's germline CDR1 is KGHSH and CDR2 LQKENI. J lost 6 bases, V lost 5 bases, and 8 bases had no gene match. Written as DNA, the CDR3 is TGTGCCAGCTCAACGCCGGGACTAGCCTCCAATGAGCAGTTCTTC. Protein product: CASSTPGLASNEQFF.

CDR3 DNA: TGCGCCAGCAGCAACGCGGGGTCACTGGGTTATGAAAAACTGTTTTTT. Its translation: CASSNAGSLGYEKLFF. The chain joins TRBV5-1 to TRBJ1-4; D is ambiguous. Germline CDR1 reads SGHRS; CDR2 reads YFSETQ. V was shortened by 4 bases and J by 6 bases, with 19 bases between the two germline ends. The CDR3 spans 16 residues.

This chain links TRBV20-1 with TRBJ1-2; D perhaps matches TRBD1 (6 bases). This CDR3 has 14 residues. Germline CDR1 reads DFQATT; CDR2 reads SNEGSKA (reference sequence). Between the trimmed V and J ends, which lost 3 bases and 6 bases, there was a span of 17 bases. The CDR3 region is CSASYGGRDNGYTF. CDR3 DNA sequence: TGCAGTGCTAGTTACGGGGGCCGAGATAATGGCTACACCTTC.

The chain recombines TRBV20-1 with TRBJ2-3; 9 bases fit TRBD1. The V gene end was trimmed by 5 bases and the J gene end by 4 bases; junction bases not matched to a gene: 16. The CDR3 loop spans 17 amino acids. The germline V gene has CDR1 DFQATT and CDR2 SNEGSKA (reference sequence). The DNA for the CDR3 is TGCAGTGCTTCAGAACTCAGGACAGGGGTTTTCGCAGATACGCAGTATTTT. Translation: CSASELRTGVFADTQYF.

For the CDR3, the DNA is TGTGCCAGCATCTTCTATTTACAGGAGAACACTGAAGCTTTCTTT. It yields the protein CASIFYLQENTEAFF. The chain employs TRBV7-9 and TRBJ1-1; a weak D match, TRBD1 (5 bases). V lost 7 bases and J lost 1, with 16 bases in between. Germline CDR1 is SEHNR and CDR2 is FQNEAQ (reference sequence). CDR3 size: 15 residues.

The rearrangement uses TRBV29-1 and TRBJ1-4; D gene ambiguous. From germline, CDR1 is SQVTM and CDR2 ANQGSEA. V lost 7 bases to trimming and J lost 4 bases, with 10 bases between them. The CDR3 covers 12 residues. This chain's CDR3 is CSASEHNEKLFF. As DNA, the CDR3 is TGCAGCGCCTCAGAGCATAATGAAAAACTGTTTTTT.

V and J are TRBV20-1 and TRBJ2-5; D not certain. Trimming left V 5 bases short and J 1 base short, with 11 bases between. Per germline, CDR1 DFQATT and CDR2 SNEGSKA (reference sequence). The CDR3 is made up of 13 amino acids. DNA of the CDR3: TGCAGTGCTCCCCACCTGGGCCAAGAGACCCAGTACTTC. Translation: CSAPHLGQETQYF.

The chain carries TRBV7-2 and TRBJ2-5; 11 bases are shared with TRBD1. CDR1 is SGHTA, CDR2 FQGNSA, per germline. Trimming removed 5 bases from V and 5 bases from J; junction bases left unmatched: 7. CDR3 length equals 15 residues. CDR3 amino acids: CASSPDRGRVETQYF. The CDR3 DNA sequence: TGTGCCAGCAGCCCGGACAGGGGGCGTGTTGAGACCCAGTACTTC.

This clonotype occurred once. The genes are TRBV29-1 and TRBJ1-2; 8 bases fit TRBD1. Germline CDR1 is SQVTM and CDR2 is ANQGSEA. This CDR3 is 15 amino acids long. The junction had 16 bases not matched to a gene; V was cut back by 7 bases and J by 6 bases. For the CDR3, the DNA is TGCAGCGCCCTGTCGGCAGGGGGCTTCGGTAATGGCTACACCTTC. This sequence encodes CSALSAGGFGNGYTF. The complete variable domain, with remaining parts taken from reference TRBV29-1 and TRBJ1-2, reads SAVISQKPSRDICQRGTSLTIQCQVDSQVTMMFWYRQQPGQSLTLIATANQGSEATYESGFVIDKFPISRPNLTFSTLTVSNMSPEDSSIYLCSALSAGGFGNGYTFGSGTRLTVV.

This chain joins TRBV20-1 and TRBJ2-1; 9 nucleotides line up with TRBD1. There are 14 residues in the CDR3. CDR1 DFQATT and CDR2 SNEGSKA come from the germline V gene (reference sequence). V dropped 2 bases and J dropped 5; count of bases not matched to a gene: 4. The CDR3 nucleotides read TGCAGTGCTAGATCCGGGACAGGGAACAATGAGCAGTTCTTC. Protein: CSARSGTGNNEQFF.

V and J are TRBV5-5 and TRBJ2-7, with D perhaps TRBD2 (5 bases). The germline V gene has CDR1 SGHKS and CDR2 YYEKEE (reference sequence). V lost 4 bases and J lost 2, with 16 bases in between. The CDR3 length is 15 residues. The CDR3 DNA is TGTGCCAGCAGCAGTTCGGGAACAGCCGCCTACGAGCAGTACTTC. It is translated as CASSSSGTAAYEQYF.

The rearrangement joins TRBV6-2 or TRBV6-3 to TRBJ2-1, with D maybe TRBD2 (6 bases). The V end was cut by 6 bases, the J end by 3 bases, with 9 bases between. Looked up from germline, CDR1 is MNHEY and CDR2 is SVGEGT. The CDR3 extends over 13 amino acids. The CDR3 DNA reads as TGTGCCAGCAGGAATAGCGGCTACAATGAGCAGTTCTTC. Translated, it gives CASRNSGYNEQFF.

The chain combines TRBV29-1 with TRBJ1-1; 7 nucleotides match TRBD1. This CDR3 comprises 14 residues. The J segment lost 0 bases and the V segment lost 4 bases, leaving 5 bases of the junction unmatched. Germline V gene sequence: CDR1 SQVTM, CDR2 ANQGSEA. This chain's CDR3 is CSVARGQVNTEAFF. CDR3 DNA sequence: TGCAGCGTTGCCCGCGGACAGGTGAACACTGAAGCTTTCTTT.

The V gene is TRBV2, the J gene TRBJ2-1; 13 nucleotides align to TRBD2. V trimming: 7 bases; J trimming: 3 bases; junction bases outside the gene matches: 3. In germline, CDR1 is SNHLY, CDR2 FYNNEI. This CDR3 has 15 residues. The CDR3 loop is CASTGTSGIYNEQFF. CDR3 DNA sequence: TGTGCCAGCACCGGGACTAGCGGGATCTACAATGAGCAGTTCTTC.

J is TRBJ2-2 and V is TRBV11-2; TRBD1 matches 7 bases. Germline V gene lookup returns CDR1 SGHAT and CDR2 FQNNGV. The CDR3 is made up of 14 amino acids. V trimming: 5 bases; J trimming: 7 bases; junction bases outside the gene matches: 7. CDR3 DNA sequence: TGTGCCAGCAGCCCGGACAGGTTCTACGGGGAGCTGTTTTTT. Protein: CASSPDRFYGELFF. Complete variable domain (other parts from reference TRBV11-2 and TRBJ2-2): EAGVAQSPRYKIIEKRQSVAFWCNPISGHATLYWYQQILGQGPKLLIQFQNNGVVDDSQLPKDRFSAERLKGVDSTLKIQPAKLEDSAVYLCASSPDRFYGELFFGEGSRLTVL.

The chain couples TRBV23-1 to TRBJ2-7; TRBD1 agrees at 7 bases. TRBV23-1 is an ORF, with its function uncertain. The V and J ends lost 0 bases and 3 bases, in that order; junction bases with no gene match: 14. CDR3 length: 18 amino acids. The CDR3 here is CASSQSKGKTGSLYEQYF. As DNA, the CDR3 is TGCGCCAGCAGTCAATCAAAGGGAAAGACAGGGTCCCTCTACGAGCAGTACTTC.

The rearrangement uses TRBV19 and TRBJ1-4; D unresolved. The germline V and J ends were trimmed by 6 bases and 6 bases, with 5 bases remaining between them. From germline, CDR1 is LNHDA and CDR2 SQIVND (reference sequence). This CDR3 is 11 amino acids long. The CDR3 nucleotides are TGTGCCAGTAGCAGAGATGAAAAACTGTTTTTT. Translation: CASSRDEKLFF.

The rearrangement uses TRBV5-1 and TRBJ1-4; D perhaps matches TRBD1 (5 bases). The CDR3 has 16 residues. Germline loops: CDR1 SGHRS, CDR2 YFSETQ. V was trimmed by 0 bases and J by 3 bases, leaving 12 bases between them. CDR3 in DNA: TGCGCCAGCAGCTTGGCTCGGGCAGGGCCTAATGAAAAACTGTTTTTT. It yields the protein CASSLARAGPNEKLFF. The full variable domain, with the rest looked up from reference TRBV5-1 and TRBJ1-4, is KAGVTQTPRYLIKTRGQQVTLSCSPISGHRSVSWYQQTPGQGLQFLFEYFSETQRNKGNFPGRFSGRQFSNSRSEMNVSTLELGDSALYLCASSLARAGPNEKLFFGSGTQLSVL.

The chain uses TRBV9 and TRBJ2-1; 11 bases fit TRBD2. CDR1 and CDR2 (germline): SGDLS, YYNGEE. The trim removed 3 bases at V and 5 bases at J, leaving 16 bases unmatched. The CDR3 covers 19 residues. In nucleotides, the CDR3 is TGTGCCAGCAGCGCACCCGGGACTAGCGGCGCGGTAGACCACAATGAGCAGTTCTTC. Its protein is CASSAPGTSGAVDHNEQFF.

This sequence joins TRBV29-1 and TRBJ1-2, with 8 bases matching TRBD1. In germline, CDR1 is SQVTM, CDR2 ANQGSEA. Trimming removed 4 bases from V and 5 bases from J; junction bases left unmatched: 9. CDR3 length: 14 amino acids. The CDR3 loop is CSVVAGGSSYGYTF. The CDR3 DNA reads TGCAGCGTTGTTGCAGGGGGCTCGTCGTATGGCTACACCTTC.

A single count supports this clonotype. The chain recombines TRBV6-2 or TRBV6-3 with TRBJ1-5; D gene ambiguous. Trimming took off 2 bases at V and 5 bases at J, with 19 bases between the two ends. The CDR3 consists of 17 residues. From germline, CDR1 is MNHEY and CDR2 SVGEGT. The CDR3 region has the DNA TGTGCCAGCAGTTACCGATCAAACGGACCCGATGATCAGCCCCAGCATTTT. Translated: CASSYRSNGPDDQPQHF.

The J gene is TRBJ2-5, the V gene TRBV7-2; 7 bases are shared with TRBD1. Germline CDR1 SGHTA, CDR2 FQGNSA. V trimming: 6 bases; J trimming: 4 bases; junction bases outside the gene matches: 5. The CDR3 extends over 13 amino acids. This CDR3 is CASSRQGVETQYF. In DNA, the CDR3 is TGTGCCAGCAGTCGACAGGGCGTAGAGACCCAGTACTTC.